These 10 T cell receptor beta chains share one sample of origin, sequenced in a study of radiotherapy plus CTLA-4 blockade in lung cancer. Assay: immunoSEQ multiplex PCR; the TCRdb copy retains only in-frame clones and omits some. Of some 74,000 clones listed, 78% are singletons. This sample comprised peripheral blood, obtained from a patient treated with radiotherapy plus ipilimumab. The receptors here all came from a human donor with non-small cell lung cancer who had a complete response to radiotherapy plus ipilimumab.

The chain joins TRBV19 to TRBJ1-3, with D tentatively TRBD1 (5 bases). Germline V CDR1 and CDR2: LNHDA, SQIVND (reference sequence). V lost 6 bases to trimming and J lost 0 bases, with 6 bases between them. The length of the CDR3 is 13 residues. The CDR3 here is CASRRGSGNTIYF. The CDR3 DNA is TGTGCCAGTAGAAGGGGCTCTGGAAACACCATATATTTT.

DNA of the CDR3: TGTGCCAGCAGCGTAGGACCAGGAGGGAACACCATATATTTT. Its translation: CASSVGPGGNTIYF. J is TRBJ1-3 and V is TRBV9; no clear D gene. The CDR3 has 14 amino acids. The V end was cut by 0 bases, the J end by 7 bases, with 11 bases between. Per germline, CDR1 SGDLS and CDR2 YYNGEE.

This rearrangement joins TRBV5-1 to TRBJ1-2, with 7 positions matching TRBD1. The CDR3 spans 15 residues. The germline CDR1 and CDR2 sequences are SGHRS and YFSETQ. V was clipped by 3 bases and J by 2 bases; unmatched bases: 7. CDR3 nucleotide sequence: TGCGCCAGCAGCTCGGTGACAGGGTTCAACTATGGCTACACCTTC. The encoded protein is CASSSVTGFNYGYTF.

V is TRBV6-1 and J is TRBJ1-1; 10 bases match TRBD1. Germline loops: CDR1 MNHNS, CDR2 SASEGT. The CDR3 has 14 amino acids. The V and J ends lost 8 bases and 0 bases, in that order; junction bases with no gene match: 3. The chain's CDR3 is CASLTGGLNTEAFF. CDR3 DNA sequence: TGTGCCAGCCTGACAGGGGGCTTGAACACTGAAGCTTTCTTT.

This clone was detected only a few times. The chain is built from TRBV4-3 and TRBJ2-1; 7 nucleotides align to TRBD2. Germline CDR1 and CDR2: LGHNA and YSLEER. The J segment lost 7 bases and the V segment lost 0 bases, leaving 9 bases of the junction unmatched. This CDR3 region has 16 residues. The CDR3 protein is CASSQDHPSGANEQFF. The CDR3 DNA is TGCGCCAGCAGCCAAGATCATCCTAGCGGAGCTAATGAGCAGTTCTTC.

The V gene is TRBV19, the J gene TRBJ2-5; possible D gene TRBD2, 6 bases. CDR3 length: 14 amino acids. The germline CDR1 and CDR2 sequences are LNHDA and SQIVND (reference sequence). Trimming took off 6 bases at V and 5 bases at J, with 16 bases between the two ends. This chain's CDR3 is CASSQRDFVETQYF. For the CDR3, the DNA is TGTGCCAGTAGCCAACGGGACTTTGTGGAGACCCAGTACTTC.

This clone was picked up one time. The rearrangement uses TRBV2 and TRBJ1-2; TRBD1 might be the D (6 bases). This CDR3 contains 14 residues. CDR1 and CDR2 (germline): SNHLY, FYNNEI. The V end lost 3 bases, the J end lost 6 bases, and 14 bases lay between the germline ends. CDR3 residues: CASSETLGGNGYTF. The CDR3 nucleotides are TGTGCCAGCAGTGAGACCCTAGGGGGGAATGGCTACACCTTC.

The genes are TRBV9 and TRBJ1-5, with a possible D match to TRBD1 (6 bases). Looked up from germline, CDR1 is SGDLS and CDR2 is YYNGEE. The CDR3 has 17 residues. V was shortened by 0 bases and J by 0 bases, with 13 bases between the two germline ends. Written as DNA, the CDR3 is TGTGCCAGCAGCGTAGGGCCGGGACACAATAGCAATCAGCCCCAGCATTTT. Amino acids: CASSVGPGHNSNQPQHF.

This clone was seen once. V is TRBV15 and J is TRBJ2-1; D is uncertain. Trimming cost V 0 bases and J 9 bases, with 9 bases left between them. The CDR3 contains 13 residues. Germline CDR1 and CDR2: LNHNV and YYDKDF (reference sequence). This CDR3 reads CATSRDMRGEQFF. In DNA form, the CDR3 reads TGTGCCACCAGCAGAGATATGCGAGGTGAGCAGTTCTTC.

The chain has TRBV30 and TRBJ1-5; D might be TRBD1 (6 bases). Germline CDR1 reads GTSNPN; CDR2 reads SVGIG (reference sequence). This CDR3 has 16 amino acids. Trimming stripped 2 bases from V and 4 bases from J, with 18 bases between. In DNA, the CDR3 is TGTGCCTGGAGTAAAAGGGGGGTTGGATTGAATCAGCCCCAGCATTTT. Its protein product is CAWSKRGVGLNQPQHF.